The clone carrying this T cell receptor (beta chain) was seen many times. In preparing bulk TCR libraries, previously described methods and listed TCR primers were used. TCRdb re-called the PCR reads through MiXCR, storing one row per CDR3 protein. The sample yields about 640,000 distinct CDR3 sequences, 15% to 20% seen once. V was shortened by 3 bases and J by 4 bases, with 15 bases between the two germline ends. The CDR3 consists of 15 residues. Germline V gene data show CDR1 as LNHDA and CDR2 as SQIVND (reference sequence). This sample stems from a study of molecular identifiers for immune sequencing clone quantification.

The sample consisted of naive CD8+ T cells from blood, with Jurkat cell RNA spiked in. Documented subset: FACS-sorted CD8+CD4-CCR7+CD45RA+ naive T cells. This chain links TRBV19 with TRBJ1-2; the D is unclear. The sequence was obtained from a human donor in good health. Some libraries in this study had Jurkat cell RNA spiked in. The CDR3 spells CASSIGNGLGYGYTF. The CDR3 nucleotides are TGTGCCAGTAGTATTGGGAACGGGCTTGGCTATGGCTACACCTTC. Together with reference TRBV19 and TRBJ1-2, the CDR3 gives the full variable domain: DGGITQSPKYLFRKEGQNVTLSCEQNLNHDAMYWYRQDPGQGLRLIYYSQIVNDFQKGDIAEGYSVSREKKESFPLTVTSAQKNPTAFYLCASSIGNGLGYGYTFGSGTRLTVV.